The 27 T cell receptor beta chains below come from one sample, sequenced in a study of identical twins. TCRdb independently ran MiXCR on the 5' RACE reads; one entry per CDR3 protein. This table has hundreds of thousands of distinct CDR3 sequences, about 8.3% appearing once. These same records also appear under a second study, on yellow fever vaccine responses in identical twins.

What was sequenced was memory (CD45RO+) T cells sorted from blood. All receptors derive from a woman aged 18 to 35 in good health.

This clonotype was seen at least ten times. The chain joins TRBV29-1 to TRBJ1-1, with D possibly being TRBD1 (6 bases). The CDR3 sequence is 13 residues long. Germline lookup yields CDR1 SQVTM and CDR2 ANQGSEA. V was shortened by 7 bases and J by 6 bases, with 18 bases between the two germline ends. As DNA, the CDR3 is TGCAGCGCCTGGGACACCCGAAGGTCTGAAGCTTTCTTT. Protein product: CSAWDTRRSEAFF.

This clonotype was seen a handful of times. The chain carries TRBV3-1 and TRBJ2-1; D gene unclear. The germline V gene has CDR1 LGHDT and CDR2 YNNKEL (reference sequence). This CDR3 has 16 amino acids. V lost 4 bases and J lost 2, with 15 bases in between. The CDR3 DNA reads as TGTGCCAGCAGCCCAGGCTCCTTTCGCCCCTACAATGAGCAGTTCTTC. Residues: CASSPGSFRPYNEQFF.

This clonotype was observed a few times. The CDR3 bases are TGTGCCAGCAGGACTAGCGGGGGGGCAGGCCAAGAGACCCAGTACTTC. It encodes CASRTSGGAGQETQYF. The gene calls are TRBV6-2 or TRBV6-3 and TRBJ2-5, with 14 bases matching TRBD2. Germline CDR1 is MNHEY and CDR2 is SVGEGT. The ends lost 6 bases at V and 1 base at J; junction bases unmatched: 4. The CDR3 has 16 residues.

There are many counts of this clonotype. Mismatch with germline at one junction end may stem from a read error. The rearrangement uses TRBV11-2 and TRBJ1-1; D gene uncertain. Germline CDR1 and CDR2: SGHAT and FQNNGV. The CDR3 covers 10 residues. CDR3 region: CASSSRDTKF. The CDR3 DNA reads as TGTGCCAGCAGCTCGAGAGATACCAAATTT.

This clonotype was found many times. The V and J genes are TRBV28 and TRBJ1-3; D is uncertain. There are 14 residues in the CDR3. Between the trimmed V and J ends, which lost 6 bases and 4 bases, there was a span of 13 bases. The germline V gene encodes CDR1 MDHEN and CDR2 SYDVKM. The CDR3 coding sequence is TGTGCCAGCAGCCCCAGTCTCGGGGGAAACACCATATATTTT. This codes for CASSPSLGGNTIYF.

The sample holds many counts of this clonotype. The genes are TRBV20-1 and TRBJ1-5; 9 bases align to TRBD1. Unmatched junction bases numbered 14, after V lost 5 bases and J lost 6 bases. CDR1 is DFQATT and CDR2 is SNEGSKA in the germline V gene (reference sequence). The CDR3 has 16 amino acids. The CDR3 here is CSAAGTGWGISQPQHF. The CDR3 DNA is TGCAGTGCTGCCGGGACAGGGTGGGGAATTAGTCAGCCCCAGCATTTT.

This clonotype showed up many times. The chain carries TRBV6-1 and TRBJ2-2, with D tentatively TRBD2 (7 bases). The CDR3 is 16 residues long. V lost 7 bases to trimming and J lost 4 bases, with 19 bases between them. CDR1 is MNHNS, CDR2 SASEGT, per germline. This chain's CDR3 is CASTTKGGGFTGELFF. The CDR3 DNA reads TGTGCCAGCACCACCAAGGGAGGGGGTTTCACCGGGGAGCTGTTTTTT.

This clonotype was seen a handful of times. The chain couples TRBV7-3 to TRBJ1-3; no firm D call. Germline V gives CDR1 SGHTA, CDR2 FQGTGA. V lost 1 base to trimming and J lost 2 bases, with 9 bases between them. The CDR3 runs 15 residues. CDR3 sequence (DNA): TGTGCCAGCAGCTTAATGGGGTTACCTGGAAACACCATATATTTT. Amino acids: CASSLMGLPGNTIYF.

This clonotype was picked up many times. This rearrangement joins TRBV5-1 to TRBJ2-3; 8 bases map to TRBD2. V gave up 6 bases and J gave up 6 bases; unmatched junction bases: 9. Germline V lookup: CDR1 SGHRS, CDR2 YFSETQ. The CDR3 totals 14 residues. The DNA for the CDR3 is TGCGCCAGCAATCGGGGGGGCCCACTCGATACGCAGTATTTT. Translation gives CASNRGGPLDTQYF.

This clonotype was seen a few times. The J gene is TRBJ2-3, the V gene TRBV15; the D call may be TRBD1 or TRBD2 (6 bases each). The CDR3 extends over 13 amino acids. Germline V CDR1 and CDR2: LNHNV, YYDKDF (reference sequence). Trimming left V 5 bases short and J 6 bases short, with 12 bases between. The CDR3 spells CATSEGGRDTQYF. For the CDR3, the DNA is TGTGCCACCAGCGAGGGGGGTCGGGATACGCAGTATTTT.

This clonotype was observed many times. This chain joins TRBV4-1 and TRBJ2-5, with 7 nucleotides matching TRBD2. Germline V CDR1 and CDR2: MGHRA, YSYEKL. The V segment lost 3 bases and the J segment 3 bases; nucleotides outside the gene matches: 4. This CDR3 is 14 amino acids long. DNA for the CDR3: TGCGCCAGCAGCCACCCCCGGGGGGAAGAGACCCAGTACTTC. Encoded protein: CASSHPRGEETQYF.

This clonotype came up a few times. The rearrangement joins TRBV20-1 to TRBJ2-7; 8 bases are shared with TRBD1. CDR3 size: 12 residues. Germline CDR1 DFQATT, CDR2 SNEGSKA (reference sequence). Unmatched junction bases numbered 4, after V lost 6 bases and J lost 3 bases. The CDR3 is CSAEGQGYEQYF. CDR3 in DNA: TGCAGTGCCGAAGGACAGGGCTACGAGCAGTACTTC.

This clonotype was detected only a few times. The V gene is TRBV10-2, the J gene TRBJ1-6, with D tentatively TRBD1 (6 bases). Trimming cost V 4 bases and J 10 bases, with 11 bases left between them. The CDR3 length is 13 residues. The germline gives CDR1 WSHSY, CDR2 SAAADI. The CDR3 sequence is CASSGVQGSPLHF. Here the CDR3 DNA reads TGCGCCAGCAGTGGCGTACAGGGCTCACCCCTCCACTTT.

This clonotype was counted a few times. V and J are TRBV14 and TRBJ1-2; D is ambiguous. V lost 5 bases, J lost 8 bases, and 15 bases lay in between. From germline, CDR1 is SGHDN and CDR2 FVKESK. CDR3 size: 13 residues. This chain's CDR3 is CASSIRPTQGYTF. Written as DNA, the CDR3 is TGTGCCAGCAGCATCCGACCGACACAGGGCTACACCTTC.

This clonotype was found many times. The chain uses TRBV12-3 or TRBV12-4 and TRBJ2-7; 8 bases fit TRBD2. The V and J ends lost 6 bases and 7 bases, in that order; junction bases with no gene match: 11. This CDR3 contains 14 residues. In DNA, the CDR3 is TGTGCCAGCAGGAGAGGTCTAGCGGGTTGGGAGCAGTACTTC. It codes for CASRRGLAGWEQYF.

This clonotype was seen a few times. The rearrangement joins TRBV5-1 to TRBJ2-4, with D maybe TRBD1 (5 bases). Per the germline V gene, CDR1 is SGHRS and CDR2 is YFSETQ. This CDR3 region has 18 residues. V lost 4 bases, J lost 1 base, and 21 bases lay in between. CDR3 DNA: TGCGCCAGCAGCACTGGAGTCGCCAGGGCGGTGGCCAAAAACATTCAGTACTTC. Translated, it gives CASSTGVARAVAKNIQYF.

This clonotype was picked up many times. V usage is TRBV20-1 and J usage is TRBJ2-7; 10 bases are a match to TRBD1. The germline CDR1 and CDR2 sequences are DFQATT and SNEGSKA (reference sequence). With V trimmed by 5 bases and J by 6 bases, 7 bases remained unmatched. This CDR3 has 13 amino acids. CDR3 in DNA: TGCAGTGCTGAACGACAGGGGGCTGTCGAGCAGTACTTC. Protein: CSAERQGAVEQYF.

This clonotype was found many times. The chain joins TRBV10-3 to TRBJ1-6, with TRBD1 as a possible D gene (6 bases). The CDR3 covers 14 residues. The germline V gene has CDR1 ENHRY and CDR2 SYGVKD. Trimming removed 4 bases at V and 5 bases at J, with 9 bases between. The CDR3 is CAISVGTHNSPLHF. The CDR3 bases are TGTGCCATCAGTGTAGGGACACATAATTCACCCCTCCACTTT.

The rearrangement joins TRBV7-9 to TRBJ1-1; 9 bases match TRBD1. Trimming took 6 bases from V and 1 from J; bases not matched to a gene: 9. Germline assignment: CDR1 SEHNR and CDR2 FQNEAQ (reference sequence). The CDR3 totals 16 residues. CDR3 region: CASSPGQGLRNTEAFF. Here the CDR3 DNA reads TGTGCCAGCAGTCCGGGACAGGGACTAAGGAACACTGAAGCTTTCTTT.

The V call is TRBV18, the J call TRBJ2-5; D unclear. Per germline, CDR1 KGHSH and CDR2 LQKENI. This CDR3 is built from 12 residues. V was cut by 0 bases and J by 5 bases, with 4 bases left in between. The CDR3: CASSPPFETQYF. CDR3 nucleotide sequence: TGTGCCAGCTCACCACCGTTTGAGACCCAGTACTTC.

This clonotype has only a few counts. V gene TRBV5-1 combines with J gene TRBJ2-1, with TRBD2 matching 8 bases. Trimming at V came to 2 bases and at J to 5 bases, leaving 6 bases not matched to a gene. The CDR3 totals 15 residues. The germline V gene has CDR1 SGHRS and CDR2 YFSETQ. CDR3 sequence reads: CASSFSGIRNNEQFF. In DNA, the CDR3 is TGCGCCAGCAGCTTTAGCGGGATTAGAAACAATGAGCAGTTCTTC.

This clonotype was seen at least ten times. The V and J genes are TRBV29-1 and TRBJ1-2, with 8 positions matching TRBD1. J lost 7 bases, V lost 3 bases, and 1 base had no gene match. There are 11 residues in the CDR3. Germline V gene sequence: CDR1 SQVTM, CDR2 ANQGSEA. DNA for the CDR3: TGCAGCGTTGAGGACAGGGCTGGCTACACCTTC. Its protein product is CSVEDRAGYTF.

This rearrangement joins TRBV7-2 to TRBJ2-7; TRBD1 aligns across 8 bases. Trimming took 1 base from V and 6 from J; bases not matched to a gene: 5. The CDR3 is made up of 14 amino acids. From germline, CDR1 is SGHTA and CDR2 FQGNSA. The CDR3 sequence: CASSLGDRGSEQYF. The CDR3 DNA follows: TGTGCCAGCAGCTTAGGAGACAGGGGTTCCGAGCAGTACTTC.

This clonotype was counted between two and nine times. The chain recombines TRBV4-1 with TRBJ2-1; no clear D. V shed 1 base and J shed 5 bases, with 9 bases lying between them. Germline values: CDR1 MGHRA, CDR2 YSYEKL. The CDR3 is made up of 14 amino acids. The DNA of the CDR3 is TGCGCCAGCAGCCAAGGTGAGATTCACAATGAGCAGTTCTTC. It is translated as CASSQGEIHNEQFF.

This clonotype came up many times. This rearrangement joins TRBV5-6 to TRBJ2-2; 8 bases line up with TRBD2. The CDR3 has 16 amino acids. Germline values: CDR1 SGHDT, CDR2 YYEEEE. Unmatched junction bases numbered 5, after V lost 4 bases and J lost 0 bases. This CDR3 is CASSPGTRPNTGELFF. The DNA of the CDR3 is TGTGCCAGCAGCCCCGGGACTAGACCGAACACCGGGGAGCTGTTTTTT.

This clonotype was seen repeatedly, ten times or more. J is TRBJ2-1 and V is TRBV5-1; the match to TRBD1 covers 9 bases. This CDR3 comprises 15 residues. The germline CDR1 and CDR2 sequences are SGHRS and YFSETQ. With 4 bases clipped from V and 3 bases from J, the junction kept 5 bases outside the gene matches. The CDR3 sequence is CASSTGTGNYNEQFF. DNA for the CDR3: TGCGCCAGCAGCACGGGGACAGGGAACTACAATGAGCAGTTCTTC.

This clonotype was recorded many times. In nucleotides, the CDR3 is TGTGCCAGCAGCGACCCGCGGGGCGGGGAGACCCAGTACTTC. This gives the protein CASSDPRGGETQYF. This chain uses TRBV12-3 or TRBV12-4 with TRBJ2-5; TRBD2 is a possible D gene (6 bases). Trimming removed 6 bases from V and 5 bases from J, with 16 bases in between. CDR3 length equals 14 residues.